Below are 29 T cell receptor beta chains sequenced from a single sample in a study of human T cells and chemical hapten exposure. The time point is: patch test 1, 2 weeks after DPC sensitization. The treatment is: therapeutic diphenylcyclopropenone sensitization with weekly scalp DPC. TCRdb called the RACE reads again in MiXCR, with one record for every CDR3 protein. This table has 370,000 or so distinct CDR3 sequences, approximately 5.1% appearing once. The material sequenced was whole blood, taken in connection with sensitization to the hapten diphenylcyclopropenone (DPC). The receptors originated from a woman in her 50s with alopecia areata. Some clones in this sample may be carry-over from other donors' samples.

This clonotype has more than one count but fewer than ten. The chain uses TRBV7-9 and TRBJ1-3; D ambiguous. The CDR3 sequence is 16 residues long. V lost 1 base to trimming and J lost 1 base, with 11 bases between them. In germline, CDR1 is SEHNR, CDR2 FQNEAQ (reference sequence). CDR3 in DNA: TGTGCCAGCAGCTTAGAGGCTCCAACTTCTGGAAACACCATATATTTT. Translated: CASSLEAPTSGNTIYF.

This clonotype was counted ten times or more. The CDR3 reads CSVEWDRGYGYTF. For the CDR3, the DNA is TGCAGCGTTGAGTGGGACAGGGGCTATGGCTACACCTTC. The chain employs TRBV29-1 and TRBJ1-2, with 10 bases matching TRBD1. The CDR3 length is 13 residues. From germline, CDR1 is SQVTM and CDR2 ANQGSEA. The V segment lost 3 bases and the J segment 4 bases; nucleotides outside the gene matches: 2.

The table lists this clonotype with many counts. The chain has TRBV20-1 and TRBJ1-2, with 7 bases lining up with TRBD1. This CDR3 spans 13 amino acids. J lost 2 bases, V lost 7 bases, and 7 bases had no gene match. Germline assignment: CDR1 DFQATT and CDR2 SNEGSKA (reference sequence). CDR3 protein: CSVPDRVNYGYTF. Written as DNA, the CDR3 is TGCAGTGTTCCCGACAGGGTCAACTATGGCTACACCTTC.

This clonotype showed up many times. The chain recombines TRBV12-3 or TRBV12-4 with TRBJ2-1; the D is unclear. The CDR3 runs 13 residues. V was trimmed by 1 base and J by 8 bases, leaving 9 bases between them. The CDR3 DNA is TGTGCCAGCAGTTTAGTCAGCACCCATGAGCAGTTCTTC. The encoded protein is CASSLVSTHEQFF.

This clonotype was seen a few times. J is TRBJ1-4 and V is TRBV29-1; D is undetermined. In germline, CDR1 is SQVTM, CDR2 ANQGSEA. Deletions cut 4 bases from V and 10 bases from J, with 13 bases between. The length of the CDR3 is 12 residues. The DNA for the CDR3 is TGCAGCGTTGTTCGGGAGGACGGAAAACTGTTTTTT. Amino acid sequence: CSVVREDGKLFF.

This clonotype has a count of ten or more. The chain recombines TRBV12-3 or TRBV12-4 with TRBJ2-4; TRBD2 aligns across 14 bases. The CDR3 totals 17 residues. V was pared by 5 bases and J by 7 bases, with 10 bases of the junction left unmatched. In DNA, the CDR3 is TGTGCCAGCAGTCTCCGACTAGCGGGAGGGCCGGGGAACATTCAGTACTTC. It yields the protein CASSLRLAGGPGNIQYF.

In its sample, this clonotype was seen a few times. This chain uses TRBV27 with TRBJ2-2; D not certain. Trimming took 8 bases from V and 10 from J, leaving 23 bases between them. Per germline, CDR1 MNHEY and CDR2 SMNVEV (reference sequence). The CDR3 is 15 residues long. The CDR3 is CASRPFLGQGAELFF. The CDR3 nucleotides read TGTGCCAGCCGACCATTCTTAGGGCAAGGTGCGGAGCTGTTTTTT.

This clonotype was counted ten times or more. V gene TRBV10-3 combines with J gene TRBJ2-1; 7 bases are shared with TRBD2. The CDR3 has 15 residues. The ends lost 7 bases at V and 2 bases at J; junction bases unmatched: 8. Per germline, CDR1 ENHRY and CDR2 SYGVKD. The CDR3 region is CAIKGGSGPYNEQFF. The CDR3 bases are TGTGCCATCAAGGGCGGTAGCGGGCCCTACAATGAGCAGTTCTTC.

The chain recombines TRBV12-3 or TRBV12-4 with TRBJ1-1, with 10 bases lining up with TRBD1. V lost 6 bases, J lost 2 bases, and 12 bases stayed unmatched. The CDR3 runs 17 residues. The CDR3 is CASSPRDRGPPNTEAFF. CDR3 bases: TGTGCCAGCAGCCCCCGGGACAGGGGCCCTCCCAACACTGAAGCTTTCTTT.

This clonotype was picked up a small number of times. CDR3 DNA sequence: TGTGCCAGCAGCTGGGACTGGGGCGAGCAGTACTTC. Protein: CASSWDWGEQYF. This chain connects TRBV5-6 to TRBJ2-7; D perhaps matches TRBD2 (6 bases). V lost 3 bases to trimming and J lost 6 bases, with 10 bases between them. This CDR3 is built from 12 residues. CDR1 is SGHDT, CDR2 YYEEEE, per germline.

This clonotype was detected ten times or more. The chain couples TRBV28 to TRBJ2-6; TRBD2 might be the D (6 bases). Trimming removed 5 bases at V and 4 bases at J, with 18 bases between. The CDR3 loop spans 17 amino acids. Germline-derived CDR1 and CDR2 are MDHEN and SYDVKM. CDR3 sequence reads: CASSPPGAGPGANVLTF. The CDR3 nucleotides read TGTGCCAGCAGTCCTCCGGGAGCGGGCCCGGGGGCCAACGTCCTGACTTTC.

In its sample, this clonotype was seen a few times. The V and J genes are TRBV12-3 or TRBV12-4 and TRBJ2-1; D is ambiguous. This CDR3 is 13 amino acids long. Trimming cost V 7 bases and J 7 bases, with 14 bases left between them. Here the CDR3 DNA reads TGTGCCAGCAATGGCCGACTGCTTAATGAGCAGTTCTTC. It specifies CASNGRLLNEQFF.

This chain links TRBV3-1 with TRBJ2-5; D uncertain. CDR1 is LGHDT, CDR2 YNNKEL, per germline (reference sequence). The CDR3 sequence is 14 residues long. Trimming removed 0 bases from V and 0 bases from J, with 5 bases in between. The CDR3 DNA reads as TGTGCCAGCAGCCAAGATCTCGACCAAGAGACCCAGTACTTC. Translation gives CASSQDLDQETQYF.

The chain carries TRBV24-1 and TRBJ2-2, with D possibly matching TRBD1 (5 bases). CDR3 size: 15 residues. Per the germline V gene, CDR1 is KGHDR and CDR2 is SFDVKD. Trimming left V 4 bases short and J 5 bases short, with 13 bases between. The CDR3 DNA follows: TGTGCCACCAGTGAGCGTTCTAAGGGGACCGGGGAGCTGTTTTTT. It codes for CATSERSKGTGELFF.

There are many counts of this clonotype. The chain couples TRBV2 to TRBJ1-4, with TRBD1 identical over 7 bases. The germline gives CDR1 SNHLY, CDR2 FYNNEI. J lost 8 bases, V lost 4 bases, and 4 bases had no gene match. This CDR3 has 13 amino acids. CDR3 nucleotides: TGTGCCAGCAGTGGGGACAGTAGGGAAAAACTGTTTTTT. This sequence encodes CASSGDSREKLFF.

This clonotype was found a few times. This sequence joins TRBV7-2 and TRBJ1-1; tentatively, D is TRBD1 (6 bases). Germline loops: CDR1 SGHTA, CDR2 FQGNSA. V was clipped by 1 base and J by 0 bases, with 12 bases between them. The CDR3 extends over 16 amino acids. Here the CDR3 reads CASSLGGGRMNTEAFF. CDR3 nucleotides: TGTGCCAGCAGCTTAGGAGGGGGACGGATGAACACTGAAGCTTTCTTT.

This clonotype has only a few counts. This sequence joins TRBV15 and TRBJ1-2, with 8 bases lining up with TRBD1. The ends lost 3 bases at V and 11 bases at J; junction bases unmatched: 17. CDR1 is LNHNV, CDR2 YYDKDF, per germline (reference sequence). The CDR3 runs 16 residues. The CDR3 DNA follows: TGTGCCACCAGCAGGGGCGGGGGACAGGAGATCTCTGGATACACCTTC. Amino acid sequence: CATSRGGGQEISGYTF.

This clonotype appeared many times. This chain uses TRBV7-8 with TRBJ1-5; D may be TRBD1 (5 bases). The length of the CDR3 is 16 residues. CDR1 and CDR2 from the germline V gene are SGHVS and FQNEAQ. Trimming took 1 base from V and 1 from J, leaving 11 bases between them. CDR3 loop: CASSLEQGLSNQPQHF. In DNA form, the CDR3 reads TGTGCCAGCAGCTTAGAGCAGGGCCTGAGCAATCAGCCCCAGCATTTT.

This chain links TRBV6-5 with TRBJ2-7, with TRBD2 matching 7 bases. The trim removed 5 bases at V and 2 bases at J, leaving 6 bases unmatched. This CDR3 is built from 14 residues. From germline, CDR1 is MNHEY and CDR2 SVGAGI. As DNA, the CDR3 is TGTGCCAGCAGTAAAGGGCTAGCGGCCTACGAGCAGTACTTC. Its protein is CASSKGLAAYEQYF.

Many counts were recorded for this clonotype. The chain carries TRBV20-1 and TRBJ2-7; TRBD2 agrees at 13 bases. The V gene end was trimmed by 6 bases and the J gene end by 2 bases; junction bases not matched to a gene: 10. This CDR3 has 16 amino acids. CDR1 and CDR2 from the germline V gene are DFQATT and SNEGSKA (reference sequence). The CDR3 is CSAVRTSGGTPYEQYF. The CDR3 nucleotides read TGCAGTGCCGTCCGGACTAGCGGGGGTACCCCCTACGAGCAGTACTTC.

Many counts were recorded for this clonotype. V gene TRBV12-3 or TRBV12-4 combines with J gene TRBJ2-3; the D gene is possibly TRBD2 (6 bases). The V and J ends lost 3 bases and 3 bases respectively, with 10 bases between them. The CDR3 is made up of 14 amino acids. CDR3 sequence (DNA): TGTGCCAGCAGTTTCGGGGCGGGGACAGATACGCAGTATTTT. This translates into CASSFGAGTDTQYF.

This clonotype has a handful of counts. The CDR3 spells CASISPSDTEAFF. The CDR3 nucleotides read TGTGCCAGCATCTCTCCCTCGGACACTGAAGCTTTCTTT. The chain uses TRBV6-1 and TRBJ1-1; D is unclear. Trimming shortened V by 7 bases and J by 3 bases, and 12 bases separated the two germline ends. CDR3 length equals 13 residues. CDR1 is MNHNS and CDR2 is SASEGT in the germline V gene.

This clonotype has just a few counts. This chain connects TRBV29-1 to TRBJ1-1, with D unclear. CDR3 length: 12 amino acids. The ends were cut back, 6 bases at V and 5 bases at J, with 13 bases in the middle. Germline V gene sequence: CDR1 SQVTM, CDR2 ANQGSEA. The CDR3 region is CSVRFEETEAFF. CDR3 sequence (DNA): TGCAGCGTCAGGTTTGAAGAGACTGAAGCTTTCTTT.

The chain carries TRBV6-5 and TRBJ2-7, with 7 positions matching TRBD1. CDR1 MNHEY and CDR2 SVGAGI come from the germline V gene. Losses at the gene ends were 6 bases for V and 5 bases for J; bases not matched to a gene: 7. CDR3 length: 13 amino acids. The CDR3 loop reads CASSLGQPDEQYF. The CDR3 bases are TGTGCCAGCAGCCTGGGACAGCCGGACGAGCAGTACTTC.

This clonotype was counted a few times. The V and J genes are TRBV7-2 and TRBJ2-3, with D possibly TRBD2 on 5 matching bases. In germline, CDR1 is SGHTA, CDR2 FQGNSA. The CDR3 has 13 residues. Trimming removed 2 bases from V and 5 bases from J, with 8 bases in between. CDR3 in amino acids: CASSLRGKDTQYF. The CDR3 DNA follows: TGTGCCAGCAGCTTACGAGGGAAAGATACGCAGTATTTT.

This clonotype came up many times. V and J are TRBV29-1 and TRBJ1-5; D is perhaps TRBD1 (5 bases). This CDR3 comprises 14 residues. From germline, CDR1 is SQVTM and CDR2 ANQGSEA. This CDR3 reads CTLRVSGGNQPQHF. CDR3 nucleotides: TGCACCCTGAGAGTGTCGGGGGGCAATCAGCCCCAGCATTTT.

This clonotype was counted between two and nine times. CDR3 amino acids: CASSLDQATYNEQFF. DNA of the CDR3: TGTGCCAGCAGCTTAGATCAGGCTACCTACAATGAGCAGTTCTTC. The chain has TRBV7-2 and TRBJ2-1; D gene ambiguous. The CDR3 spans 15 residues. Per the germline V gene, CDR1 is SGHTA and CDR2 is FQGNSA. The V end was cut by 1 base, the J end by 2 bases, with 9 bases between.

This clonotype was found a few times. This chain uses TRBV12-3 or TRBV12-4 with TRBJ1-2; possibly TRBD1 for D (5 bases). V was cut by 4 bases and J by 5 bases, with 14 bases left in between. The CDR3 has 14 residues. In nucleotides, the CDR3 is TGTGCCAGCAGTTGGGGACGGGGAAGTTATGGCTACACCTTC. Amino acid sequence: CASSWGRGSYGYTF.

This clonotype was counted ten times or more. The V call is TRBV29-1, the J call TRBJ2-5; no firm D call. The V and J ends lost 3 bases and 2 bases respectively, with 10 bases between them. The CDR3 loop spans 13 amino acids. Germline CDR1 is SQVTM and CDR2 is ANQGSEA. CDR3 amino acids: CSVEGSRQETQYF. For the CDR3, the DNA is TGCAGCGTTGAGGGCAGCAGACAAGAGACCCAGTACTTC.